This TCR beta chain was retrieved from a study of beta chain features in type 1 diabetes. Study-wide points: Significant though moderate, a shortening of TCRB CDR3s appeared in all four CD4+ subsets of Type 1 diabetes patients.

This clone was seen a handful of times. No antigen is known for it. V lost 4 bases to trimming and J lost 3 bases, with 18 bases between them. This CDR3 is 17 amino acids long. The germline V gene has CDR1 MGHRA and CDR2 YSYEKL. Investigators reverse transcribed all isolated RNA, so they sequenced expressed TCRB transcripts. The protocol was immunoSEQ multiplex PCR, while the TCRdb copy is restricted to in-frame clones and leaves out a portion. The sample lists 20,000 to 30,000 clones, 49% occurring once. The receptor comes from a man aged 25 to 40 with type 1 diabetes. The rearrangement uses TRBV4-1 and TRBJ2-2; a possible D gene is TRBD2 (6 bases). Sequenced: stem cell memory CD4+ T cells from blood. CDR3 DNA: TGCGCCAGCAGCCGGGCCTTAACGGGACTCTACACCGGGGAGCTGTTTTTT. Protein product: CASSRALTGLYTGELFF.